What follows are 15 T cell receptor beta chains derived from one specimen sequenced in a study of blood T cell repertoires in COVID-19. Assay used: immunoSEQ multiplex PCR; TCRdb lists only in-frame clones, some missing. The sample shows about 180,000 clones, 82% of them seen only once. The sequenced sample was peripheral blood. Every receptor here comes from a woman between 70 and 85 years old with acute or convalescent COVID-19.

This chain connects TRBV24-1 to TRBJ2-1; D might be TRBD2 (6 bases). The V and J ends lost 2 bases and 7 bases respectively, with 20 bases between them. The CDR3 loop spans 17 amino acids. CDR1 is KGHDR and CDR2 is SFDVKD in the germline V gene. Here the CDR3 reads CATSDSLRLASRNEQFF. Here the CDR3 DNA reads TGTGCCACCAGTGATTCTTTGCGGCTAGCGAGTAGGAATGAGCAGTTCTTC.

This clone turned up a few times. J is TRBJ1-3 and V is TRBV5-1, with D possibly being TRBD1 (6 bases). The CDR3 is made up of 14 amino acids. Germline CDR1 reads SGHRS; CDR2 reads YFSETQ. The V end was cut by 3 bases, the J end by 4 bases, with 11 bases between. In DNA form, the CDR3 reads TGCGCCAGCAGCTCACAGGGTAGCGGAAACACCATATATTTT. Its translation: CASSSQGSGNTIYF.

The chain has TRBV29-1 and TRBJ2-1; 8 nucleotides line up with TRBD2. Germline V gene data show CDR1 as SQVTM and CDR2 as ANQGSEA. The CDR3 sequence is 14 residues long. V lost 6 bases to trimming and J lost 7 bases; unmatched junction nucleotides: 11. CDR3 loop: CSVSDLAGRNEQFF. CDR3 sequence (DNA): TGCAGCGTCTCCGACCTAGCGGGCCGGAATGAGCAGTTCTTC.

This clone has ten or more counts. The genes are TRBV7-2 and TRBJ2-6, with 8 bases fitting TRBD1. Germline-derived CDR1 and CDR2 are SGHTA and FQGNSA. V gave up 7 bases and J gave up 4 bases; unmatched junction bases: 18. The CDR3 extends over 19 amino acids. CDR3 residues: CASTPGPGQALLGANVLTF. In DNA form, the CDR3 reads TGTGCCAGCACCCCGGGACCGGGACAGGCCCTTCTAGGGGCCAACGTCCTGACTTTC.

The CDR3 nucleotides are TGTGCCAGCAGCTTGTTCTCCAGGGTGGGAGGGGAGCAGTACTTC. Amino acid sequence: CASSLFSRVGGEQYF. This chain connects TRBV7-6 to TRBJ2-7; 7 bases are shared with TRBD2. The CDR3 extends over 15 amino acids. The germline gives CDR1 SGHVS, CDR2 FNYEAQ. V gave up 3 bases and J gave up 7 bases; unmatched junction bases: 12.

This chain uses TRBV6-2 or TRBV6-3 with TRBJ1-5; tentatively, D is TRBD1 (5 bases). Germline loops: CDR1 MNHEY, CDR2 SVGEGT. V lost 0 bases and J 2 bases, leaving 5 bases between the germline ends. The CDR3 is 14 residues long. The CDR3 loop is CASSYSGRNQPQHF. The CDR3 nucleotides are TGTGCCAGCAGTTACTCGGGGCGCAATCAGCCCCAGCATTTT.

The V and J genes are TRBV28 and TRBJ1-2, with 8 bases fitting TRBD1. The CDR3 is 15 residues long. Germline CDR1 is MDHEN and CDR2 is SYDVKM. V was pared by 7 bases and J by 3 bases, with 10 bases of the junction left unmatched. The chain's CDR3 is CASTPGQVGHYGYTF. The CDR3 region has the DNA TGTGCCAGCACCCCGGGACAGGTTGGACACTATGGCTACACCTTC.

The table lists this clone with a few counts. This sequence joins TRBV5-1 and TRBJ1-1; D remains unclear. This CDR3 region has 14 residues. The V and J ends lost 4 bases and 0 bases respectively, with 10 bases between them. CDR1 and CDR2 (germline): SGHRS, YFSETQ. The CDR3 coding sequence is TGCGCCAGCAGCCAAGGAACAGTGAACACTGAAGCTTTCTTT. Translated, it gives CASSQGTVNTEAFF.

The CDR3 region has the DNA TGCGCCAGCAGCAATTACGGGACTAGCGGGGGTCCCTACGAGCAGTACTTC. It codes for CASSNYGTSGGPYEQYF. The chain joins TRBV10-1 to TRBJ2-7; TRBD2 aligns across 14 bases. The CDR3 sequence is 17 residues long. Germline assignment: CDR1 WNHNN and CDR2 SYGVQD (reference sequence). J gave up 2 bases and V 6 bases, and 9 bases lay outside the gene matches.

J is TRBJ2-7 and V is TRBV28; 11 bases match TRBD2. The V segment lost 4 bases and the J segment 5 bases; nucleotides outside the gene matches: 13. CDR3 length: 17 residues. The germline gives CDR1 MDHEN, CDR2 SYDVKM. In DNA, the CDR3 is TGTGCCAGCAGTTCACAGGGCCGGGGACTAGCGGTCAACGAGCAGTACTTC. As protein: CASSSQGRGLAVNEQYF.

The J gene is TRBJ2-5, the V gene TRBV24-1; 9 nucleotides agree with TRBD2. CDR1 KGHDR and CDR2 SFDVKD come from the germline V gene. The CDR3 is 16 amino acids. With 3 bases clipped from V and 4 bases from J, the junction kept 8 bases outside the gene matches. CDR3 in DNA: TGTGCCACCAGTGATCGTCTCGCGGGGGGGCCAGAGACCCAGTACTTC. This codes for CATSDRLAGGPETQYF.

The V call is TRBV5-6, the J call TRBJ1-2; 8 bases match TRBD1. Germline V gene data show CDR1 as SGHDT and CDR2 as YYEEEE. The CDR3 is 14 amino acids. J was trimmed by 8 bases and V by 0 bases; bases with no gene match: 6. CDR3 bases: TGTGCCAGCAGCTTGGGGCCAGGGGGCGCGGGCTACACCTTC. Its translation is CASSLGPGGAGYTF.

This clone was detected once. V is TRBV6-5 and J is TRBJ1-1; D gene uncertain. Germline V gene lookup returns CDR1 MNHEY and CDR2 SVGAGI. The CDR3 covers 12 residues. Trimming stripped 9 bases from V and 0 bases from J, with 8 bases between. Written as DNA, the CDR3 is TGTGCCAGTTTTTATATGAACACTGAAGCTTTCTTT. Encoded protein: CASFYMNTEAFF.

This chain uses TRBV4-3 with TRBJ2-1, with TRBD1 identical over 10 bases. The CDR3 loop spans 18 amino acids. V trimming: 0 bases; J trimming: 11 bases; junction bases outside the gene matches: 16. Germline V gene data show CDR1 as LGHNA and CDR2 as YSLEER. Here the CDR3 DNA reads TGCGCCAGCAGCCAAGATCGGGCCGGGACAGGGGTCCATCCGAAGCAGTTCTTC. This sequence encodes CASSQDRAGTGVHPKQFF.

CDR3 sequence reads: CATSDFKNEQFF. The CDR3 DNA follows: TGTGCCACCAGTGATTTTAAAAATGAGCAGTTCTTC. The chain carries TRBV24-1 and TRBJ2-1, with D unresolved. Trimming pared 1 base from V and 7 bases from J, leaving 4 bases between. This CDR3 is built from 12 residues. CDR1 and CDR2 (germline): KGHDR, SFDVKD.